A selection of T cell receptor beta chains follows, all from one sample in a study of cytotoxic CD8 clonotypes in ibrutinib-treated CLL. Only in-frame clones appear in the TCRdb table, and some are missing; sequencing was by immunoSEQ multiplex PCR. The table records approximately 120,000 clones, 50% to 65% of them present only once. Sequencing used PBMCs, obtained after 24 months of ibrutinib treatment. The receptors were gathered from a human donor with chronic lymphocytic leukemia. Both conserved end residues are part of each CDR3. Each record gives: D gene, clone size, J gene, V gene, CDR3 DNA, CDR3 protein. D genes are given only for firm matches. Clone size is shown for a subset of rows, as once, few, many or a class of expanded clone.

d_gene: TRBD2
abundance: NA
j_gene: TRBJ2-4
v_gene: TRBV27
CDR3nt: TGTGCCAGCAGTTTCCAGGGGACTAGCGGGAGTAAAAACATTCAGTACTTC
CDR3aa: CASSFQGTSGSKNIQYF

d_gene: NA
abundance: NA
j_gene: TRBJ2-7
v_gene: TRBV4-1
CDR3nt: TGCGCCAGCAGCCCCGGACAGATTTACGAGCAGTACTTC
CDR3aa: CASSPGQIYEQYF

d_gene: TRBD1
abundance: NA
j_gene: TRBJ1-1
v_gene: TRBV29-1
CDR3nt: TGCAGCACAACCGGGACAGGGCTAACTGAAGCTTTCTTT
CDR3aa: CSTTGTGLTEAFF

d_gene: NA
abundance: NA
j_gene: TRBJ1-2
v_gene: TRBV2
CDR3nt: TGTGCCAGCAGCCTCTCATCGGGGCACGGTGGCTACACCTTC
CDR3aa: CASSLSSGHGGYTF

d_gene: NA
abundance: few
j_gene: TRBJ1-1
v_gene: TRBV9
CDR3nt: TGTGCCAGCAGCCCAAGGAGGGGTAATGGGAACACTGAAGCTTTCTTT
CDR3aa: CASSPRRGNGNTEAFF

d_gene: NA
abundance: few
j_gene: TRBJ2-7
v_gene: TRBV25-1
CDR3nt: TGTGCCAGCAGTGTATCCTACGAGCAGTACTTC
CDR3aa: CASSVSYEQYF

d_gene: NA
abundance: NA
j_gene: TRBJ2-7
v_gene: TRBV4-1
CDR3nt: TGCGCCAGCAGCCAAGATCCCGGCAGCTCCTACGAGCAGTACTTC
CDR3aa: CASSQDPGSSYEQYF

d_gene: NA
abundance: NA
j_gene: TRBJ2-4
v_gene: TRBV19
CDR3nt: TGTGCCAGTAGTATAGACCCACCCAAGACCCCATGGGGAGCCAAAAACATTCAGTACTTC
CDR3aa: CASSIDPPKTPWGAKNIQYF

d_gene: NA
abundance: few
j_gene: TRBJ2-1
v_gene: TRBV29-1
CDR3nt: TGCAGCGTCAATAACAATGAGCAGTTCTTC
CDR3aa: CSVNNNEQFF

d_gene: NA
abundance: few
j_gene: TRBJ2-2
v_gene: TRBV30
CDR3nt: TGTGCCTGGAGTGGATTAGCACTGAACACCGGGGAGCTGTTTTTT
CDR3aa: CAWSGLALNTGELFF

d_gene: TRBD1
abundance: few
j_gene: TRBJ2-7
v_gene: TRBV28
CDR3nt: TGTGCCAGCAGTTTAACAGGACAGGCATCCTACGAGCAGTACTTC
CDR3aa: CASSLTGQASYEQYF

d_gene: NA
abundance: NA
j_gene: TRBJ2-2
v_gene: TRBV29-1
CDR3nt: TGCAGCGTTGAAACGTTAGAGTTAGGCGCCGGGGAGCTGTTTTTT
CDR3aa: CSVETLELGAGELFF

d_gene: NA
abundance: NA
j_gene: TRBJ1-1
v_gene: TRBV7-9
CDR3nt: TGTGCCACCGGTGGACAGAACACTGAAGCTTTCTTT
CDR3aa: CATGGQNTEAFF

d_gene: NA
abundance: NA
j_gene: TRBJ2-3
v_gene: TRBV18
CDR3nt: TGTGCCAGCTCACCGACGGACAGTGATACGCAGTATTTT
CDR3aa: CASSPTDSDTQYF

d_gene: NA
abundance: NA
j_gene: TRBJ2-7
v_gene: TRBV2
CDR3nt: TGTGCCAGCAGTTCGCAGACAGTGGCAGCCTACGAGCAGTACTTC
CDR3aa: CASSSQTVAAYEQYF

d_gene: NA
abundance: NA
j_gene: TRBJ1-5
v_gene: TRBV15
CDR3nt: TGTGCCACCAGCCCCAACACCCTTAATCAGCCCCAGCATTTT
CDR3aa: CATSPNTLNQPQHF

d_gene: NA
abundance: NA
j_gene: TRBJ2-7
v_gene: TRBV30
CDR3nt: TGTGCCTGGAGTGATGCAGGAATGACCTACGAGCAGTACTTC
CDR3aa: CAWSDAGMTYEQYF

d_gene: NA
abundance: NA
j_gene: TRBJ1-6
v_gene: TRBV7-3
CDR3nt: TGTGCCAGCAGCTTAACGTTAGGGCCGCAGGGTTCACCCCTCCACTTT
CDR3aa: CASSLTLGPQGSPLHF

d_gene: NA
abundance: NA
j_gene: TRBJ2-5
v_gene: TRBV30
CDR3nt: TGTGCCTGGAGTGGACTAGTTGGAGAGACCCAGTACTTC
CDR3aa: CAWSGLVGETQYF

d_gene: NA
abundance: NA
j_gene: TRBJ1-5
v_gene: TRBV7-2
CDR3nt: TGTGCCAGCAGCTTAACCTCCCATCAGCCCCAGCATTTT
CDR3aa: CASSLTSHQPQHF

d_gene: NA
abundance: NA
j_gene: TRBJ2-7
v_gene: TRBV15
CDR3nt: TGTGCCACCAGCAGATATCAGCGGGACGAGCAGTACTTC
CDR3aa: CATSRYQRDEQYF

d_gene: TRBD2
abundance: few
j_gene: TRBJ2-7
v_gene: TRBV19
CDR3nt: TGTGCCACCAGCGGGACTACCTCCTACGAGCAGTACTTC
CDR3aa: CATSGTTSYEQYF

d_gene: NA
abundance: NA
j_gene: TRBJ2-3
v_gene: TRBV28
CDR3nt: TGTGCCAGCAGTTACCTCCCTTCGGGGCGGGACTCGCAGTATTTT
CDR3aa: CASSYLPSGRDSQYF

d_gene: TRBD1
abundance: NA
j_gene: TRBJ1-2
v_gene: TRBV29-1
CDR3nt: TGCAGCGCTGGACAGGGCCCCTATGGCTACACCTTC
CDR3aa: CSAGQGPYGYTF

d_gene: NA
abundance: NA
j_gene: TRBJ1-4
v_gene: TRBV6-1
CDR3nt: TGTGCCAGCGGCAGGTTTCACGAAAAACTGTTTTTT
CDR3aa: CASGRFHEKLFF

d_gene: NA
abundance: NA
j_gene: TRBJ1-1
v_gene: TRBV30
CDR3nt: TGTGCCTGGAGTGTACACGGGAACACTGAAGCTTTCTTT
CDR3aa: CAWSVHGNTEAFF

d_gene: TRBD1
abundance: few
j_gene: TRBJ1-6
v_gene: TRBV7-2
CDR3nt: TGTGCCAGCAGACAAACCGGGACAGGCGATAATTCACCCCTCCACTTT
CDR3aa: CASRQTGTGDNSPLHF

d_gene: NA
abundance: few
j_gene: TRBJ2-2
v_gene: TRBV6-6
CDR3nt: TGTGCCAGCCGCGACCAACGGCAGACCAACACCGGGGAGCTGTTTTTT
CDR3aa: CASRDQRQTNTGELFF

d_gene: TRBD1
abundance: NA
j_gene: TRBJ2-1
v_gene: TRBV2
CDR3nt: TGTGCCAGCAGTGCGGGACAGGCCGTCAATGAGCAGTTCTTC
CDR3aa: CASSAGQAVNEQFF

d_gene: NA
abundance: NA
j_gene: TRBJ2-7
v_gene: TRBV27
CDR3nt: TGTGCCAGCAGTTTGACGGGGGGCAGCTACGAGCAGTACTTC
CDR3aa: CASSLTGGSYEQYF

d_gene: NA
abundance: few
j_gene: TRBJ2-3
v_gene: TRBV9
CDR3nt: TGTGCCAGCAGCGTAGGTGGGGATACCACAGATACGCAGTATTTT
CDR3aa: CASSVGGDTTDTQYF